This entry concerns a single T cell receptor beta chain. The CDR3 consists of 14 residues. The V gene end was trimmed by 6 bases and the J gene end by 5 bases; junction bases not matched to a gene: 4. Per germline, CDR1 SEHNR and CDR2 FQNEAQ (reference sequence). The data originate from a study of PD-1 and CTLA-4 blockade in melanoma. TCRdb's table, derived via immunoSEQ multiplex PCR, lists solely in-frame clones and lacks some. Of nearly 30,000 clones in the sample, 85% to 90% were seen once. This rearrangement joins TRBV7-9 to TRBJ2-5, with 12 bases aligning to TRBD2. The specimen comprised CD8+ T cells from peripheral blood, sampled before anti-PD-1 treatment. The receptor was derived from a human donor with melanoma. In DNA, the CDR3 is TGTGCCAGCAGGTTCGGACTAGCGGGGGAGACCCAGTACTTC. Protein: CASRFGLAGETQYF.